These 29 T cell receptor beta chains originate from one sample sequenced in a study of long-term antiretroviral therapy in people with HIV. Sequencing relied on immunoSEQ assay v3.0, run at survey level. TCRdb's table, derived via immunoSEQ multiplex PCR, lists solely in-frame clones and lacks some. This sample yields nearly 25,000 clones, of which roughly 85% are seen a single time; roughly 10% belongs to the top ten. The sample was unsorted PBMCs, taken 1.2 years after starting antiretroviral therapy. These receptors were obtained from a woman aged 35 to 49 with HIV.

Within the sample, this clone is medium-sized (0.01 to 0.1%). The chain recombines TRBV7-7 with TRBJ2-5, with D possibly matching TRBD2 (5 bases). The CDR3 spans 14 residues. From germline, CDR1 is SSHAT and CDR2 FNYEAQ (reference sequence). The V gene lost 2 bases and the J gene lost 2 bases, with 9 bases spanning the gap. Written as DNA, the CDR3 is TGTGCCAGCAGCTTAAGAGGGAGACAAGAGACCCAGTACTTC. It specifies CASSLRGRQETQYF.

This clone was detected only a few times. The rearrangement links TRBV18 to TRBJ1-1; TRBD1 matches at 8 bases. Germline CDR1 and CDR2: KGHSH and LQKENI. This CDR3 spans 15 amino acids. Trimming cost V 2 bases and J 1 base; bases outside gene matches: 3. CDR3 nucleotides: TGTGCCAGCTCACCAACGGACAGGGCGAACACTGAAGCTTTCTTT. This encodes CASSPTDRANTEAFF. Full variable domain (remainder filled in from reference TRBV18 and TRBJ1-1): NAGVMQNPRHLVRRRGQEARLRCSPMKGHSHVYWYRQLPEEGLKFMVYLQKENIIDESGMPKERFSAEFPKEGPSILRIQQVVRGDSAAYFCASSPTDRANTEAFFGQGTRLTVV.

This chain joins TRBV10-3 and TRBJ2-7; 7 nucleotides align to TRBD1. The CDR3 totals 16 residues. Germline loops: CDR1 ENHRY, CDR2 SYGVKD. V gave up 0 bases and J gave up 2 bases; unmatched junction bases: 7. DNA of the CDR3: TGTGCCATCAGTGAGTCGTGGCAGGGGGAACCCTACGAGCAGTACTTC. Translating it yields CAISESWQGEPYEQYF.

CDR3 coding DNA: TGTGCCAGCAGTTACTCGACCGGGAGCTCCTACAATGAGCAGTTCTTC. This gives the protein CASSYSTGSSYNEQFF. The J gene is TRBJ2-1, the V gene TRBV6-6, with D possibly being TRBD2 (6 bases). Germline V gives CDR1 MNHNY, CDR2 SVGAGI (reference sequence). The CDR3 extends over 16 amino acids. Between the trimmed V and J ends, which lost 0 bases and 0 bases, there was a span of 9 bases.

The DNA for the CDR3 is TGTGCCAGCAGCCCATTGGGACAGGGGATTTACGAGCAGTACTTC. It is translated as CASSPLGQGIYEQYF. V usage is TRBV7-6 and J usage is TRBJ2-7; 10 positions match TRBD1. The J segment lost 4 bases and the V segment lost 5 bases, leaving 8 bases of the junction unmatched. Germline V gene data show CDR1 as SGHVS and CDR2 as FNYEAQ. CDR3 length: 15 amino acids.

This chain joins TRBV6-6 and TRBJ1-6; maybe TRBD1 (6 bases). The CDR3 contains 16 residues. V lost 5 bases and J 3 bases, leaving 14 bases between the germline ends. The V gene's germline CDR1 is MNHNY and CDR2 SVGAGI (reference sequence). This CDR3 is CASSRKTGGYNSPLHF. In DNA, the CDR3 is TGTGCCAGCAGTCGAAAGACAGGAGGCTATAATTCACCCCTCCACTTT.

This clone was counted only a few times. The rearrangement links TRBV7-9 to TRBJ1-5, with TRBD1 matching 7 bases. The CDR3 is 14 amino acids. Per the germline V gene, CDR1 is SEHNR and CDR2 is FQNEAQ (reference sequence). V was clipped by 3 bases and J by 3 bases; unmatched bases: 2. In DNA form, the CDR3 reads TGTGCCAGCAGCTTCGACAGGGACAATCAGCCCCAGCATTTT. Translated, it gives CASSFDRDNQPQHF.

In DNA, the CDR3 is TGTGCCACCAGCAGAGATGGGAGCAGTCAAGATACGCAGTATTTT. The encoded protein is CATSRDGSSQDTQYF. This chain joins TRBV15 and TRBJ2-3; a weak D match, TRBD2 (5 bases). The germline V gene has CDR1 LNHNV and CDR2 YYDKDF (reference sequence). The V and J ends lost 0 bases and 5 bases respectively, with 12 bases between them. The CDR3 length is 15 residues.

The V call is TRBV10-3, the J call TRBJ2-7, with TRBD1 as a possible D gene (6 bases). V lost 4 bases to trimming and J lost 2 bases, with 12 bases between them. From germline, CDR1 is ENHRY and CDR2 SYGVKD. There are 14 residues in the CDR3. In nucleotides, the CDR3 is TGTGCCATCAGTGCCACAGGGTTGGCCTACGAGCAGTACTTC. This translates into CAISATGLAYEQYF.

V gene TRBV7-9 combines with J gene TRBJ2-1; possibly TRBD1 or TRBD2 for D (6 bases each). V lost 4 bases to trimming and J lost 4 bases, with 23 bases between them. Germline loops: CDR1 SEHNR, CDR2 FQNEAQ (reference sequence). This CDR3 is 18 amino acids long. This CDR3 reads CASSSNIQGLRGYNEQFF. Here the CDR3 DNA reads TGTGCCAGCAGCTCCAACATACAGGGACTCCGGGGTTACAATGAGCAGTTCTTC. The full variable domain, completed using reference TRBV7-9 and TRBJ2-1, is DTGVSQNPRHKITKRGQNVTFRCDPISEHNRLYWYRQTLGQGPEFLTYFQNEAQLEKSRLLSDRFSAERPKGSFSTLEIQRTEQGDSAMYLCASSSNIQGLRGYNEQFFGPGTRLTVL.

J is TRBJ2-3 and V is TRBV7-2; no clear D. The germline gives CDR1 SGHTA, CDR2 FQGNSA. The CDR3 has 12 amino acids. V was pared by 4 bases and J by 5 bases, with 7 bases between. The CDR3 sequence: CASSSHGDTQYF. CDR3 bases: TGTGCCAGCAGCTCCCACGGAGATACGCAGTATTTT.

The chain uses TRBV19 and TRBJ2-3; the match to TRBD2 covers 10 bases. The CDR3 has 16 residues. Unmatched junction bases numbered 5, after V lost 5 bases and J lost 0 bases. Germline V gene lookup returns CDR1 LNHDA and CDR2 SQIVND (reference sequence). The CDR3 spells CASSYSGGSSTDTQYF. DNA of the CDR3: TGTGCCAGTAGTTATAGCGGGGGGTCTAGCACAGATACGCAGTATTTT. Using reference TRBV19 and TRBJ2-3 for the parts outside the CDR3, the full variable domain is DGGITQSPKYLFRKEGQNVTLSCEQNLNHDAMYWYRQDPGQGLRLIYYSQIVNDFQKGDIAEGYSVSREKKESFPLTVTSAQKNPTAFYLCASSYSGGSSTDTQYFGPGTRLTVL.

CDR3 in amino acids: CASSQETARSSTDTQYF. CDR3 in DNA: TGCGCCAGCAGCCAAGAGACCGCGCGGTCTAGCACAGATACGCAGTATTTT. The chain employs TRBV4-1 and TRBJ2-3; no definite D call. This CDR3 is 17 amino acids long. Trimming removed 0 bases from V and 0 bases from J, with 13 bases in between. CDR1 and CDR2 (germline): MGHRA, YSYEKL.

The chain has TRBV15 and TRBJ2-7; D remains unclear. Trimming removed 0 bases at V and 3 bases at J, with 9 bases between. The CDR3 length is 14 residues. Germline loops: CDR1 LNHNV, CDR2 YYDKDF (reference sequence). The CDR3 reads CATSRDATYYEQYF. In DNA, the CDR3 is TGTGCCACCAGCAGAGATGCGACTTACTACGAGCAGTACTTC.

This clone came up once. The V and J genes are TRBV10-3 and TRBJ1-3, with 9 bases aligning to TRBD1. The CDR3 sequence is 15 residues long. V shed 6 bases and J 2 bases; nucleotides not matched to a gene: 5. In germline, CDR1 is ENHRY, CDR2 SYGVKD. The CDR3 loop is CAISEGQGTGNTIYF. CDR3 nucleotide sequence: TGTGCCATCAGCGAAGGACAGGGGACTGGAAACACCATATATTTT.

The rearrangement joins TRBV30 to TRBJ1-2; TRBD1 might be the D (5 bases). V lost 1 base and J lost 4, with 10 bases in between. The CDR3 totals 13 residues. CDR1 GTSNPN and CDR2 SVGIG come from the germline V gene (reference sequence). The CDR3 nucleotides are TGTGCCTGGAGTGAAGGGGCAGTCTATGGCTACACCTTC. Translation gives CAWSEGAVYGYTF.

The rearrangement joins TRBV19 to TRBJ2-2; D may correspond to TRBD1 or TRBD2 (5 bases each). The V gene lost 6 bases and the J gene lost 6 bases, with 11 bases spanning the gap. This CDR3 comprises 13 residues. Germline CDR1 is LNHDA and CDR2 is SQIVND (reference sequence). In DNA, the CDR3 is TGTGCCAGTAGCCCCTGGGGGTCCGGGGAGCTGTTTTTT. Translated, it gives CASSPWGSGELFF. The full variable domain, with the rest looked up from reference TRBV19 and TRBJ2-2, is DGGITQSPKYLFRKEGQNVTLSCEQNLNHDAMYWYRQDPGQGLRLIYYSQIVNDFQKGDIAEGYSVSREKKESFPLTVTSAQKNPTAFYLCASSPWGSGELFFGEGSRLTVL.

The chain employs TRBV14 and TRBJ1-2; no clear D. This CDR3 comprises 17 residues. CDR1 is SGHDN, CDR2 FVKESK, per germline. Trimming stripped 1 base from V and 2 bases from J, with 17 bases between. The CDR3 region is CASSQVGVSPMNYGYTF. DNA of the CDR3: TGTGCCAGCAGCCAAGTCGGTGTCAGCCCTATGAACTATGGCTACACCTTC.

This clone has only a few counts. This chain joins TRBV29-1 and TRBJ2-1, with D maybe TRBD2 (6 bases). Per the germline V gene, CDR1 is SQVTM and CDR2 is ANQGSEA. The V gene lost 5 bases and the J gene lost 6 bases, with 8 bases spanning the gap. This CDR3 has 11 amino acids. CDR3 bases: TGCAGCGTTCCTAGCGTCAATGAGCAGTTCTTC. Its protein is CSVPSVNEQFF.

The gene calls are TRBV10-3 and TRBJ2-7; 7 positions match TRBD1. Trimming cost V 8 bases and J 2 bases; bases outside gene matches: 3. Germline CDR1 and CDR2: ENHRY and SYGVKD. The CDR3 length is 12 residues. CDR3 amino acids: CAISGTAYEQYF. Written as DNA, the CDR3 is TGTGCCATCTCCGGGACAGCCTACGAGCAGTACTTC.

This sequence joins TRBV29-1 and TRBJ1-5, with 8 bases that match TRBD1. Trimming at V came to 6 bases and at J to 2 bases, leaving 6 bases not matched to a gene. CDR1 is SQVTM, CDR2 ANQGSEA, per germline. This CDR3 has 14 amino acids. The CDR3 coding sequence is TGCAGCGTCGAGACAGGGGTGGGCAATCAGCCCCAGCATTTT. This sequence encodes CSVETGVGNQPQHF.

This chain connects TRBV11-2 to TRBJ2-7; D is perhaps TRBD1 (5 bases). CDR3 size: 12 residues. From germline, CDR1 is SGHAT and CDR2 FQNNGV. V was trimmed by 1 base and J by 6 bases, leaving 7 bases between them. The chain's CDR3 is CASSLGQIEQYF. CDR3 DNA sequence: TGTGCCAGCAGCTTAGGACAGATCGAGCAGTACTTC.

The V call is TRBV11-3, the J call TRBJ1-2; no definite D call. The CDR3 covers 13 residues. The V and J ends lost 8 bases and 0 bases respectively, with 10 bases between them. CDR1 is SGHNT and CDR2 is YENEEA in the germline V gene. For the CDR3, the DNA is TGTGCCAGCTCGGTAACCGCTAACTATGGCTACACCTTC. The encoded protein is CASSVTANYGYTF.

The chain is built from TRBV13 and TRBJ2-1; TRBD1 matches 7 bases. Germline assignment: CDR1 PRHDT and CDR2 FYEKMQ (reference sequence). V was clipped by 5 bases and J by 4 bases; unmatched bases: 20. The CDR3 is 19 amino acids. CDR3 nucleotides: TGTGCCAGCAGCAGCTTAGTGGAGGAACTGGGGACAGATTACAATGAGCAGTTCTTC. Translation: CASSSLVEELGTDYNEQFF.

The gene calls are TRBV4-2 and TRBJ1-3; 8 bases are a match to TRBD1. The V and J ends lost 3 bases and 3 bases, in that order; junction bases with no gene match: 10. The CDR3 has 17 amino acids. Germline CDR1 LGHNA, CDR2 YNFKEQ. CDR3: CASSHLQGAVLGNTIYF. For the CDR3, the DNA is TGTGCCAGCAGCCACTTGCAGGGGGCAGTTCTTGGAAACACCATATATTTT.

This chain connects TRBV7-9 to TRBJ2-2, with D tentatively TRBD1 (6 bases). The germline V gene encodes CDR1 SEHNR and CDR2 FQNEAQ (reference sequence). This CDR3 has 17 amino acids. Trimming removed 8 bases from V and 1 base from J, with 20 bases in between. DNA for the CDR3: TGTGCCAGCGGAAATCCCAGCGAGGGGGTGAACACCGGGGAGCTGTTTTTT. This gives the protein CASGNPSEGVNTGELFF.

The V gene is TRBV5-6, the J gene TRBJ2-1; 7 positions match TRBD1. Germline CDR1 and CDR2: SGHDT and YYEEEE. The CDR3 covers 14 residues. The V and J ends lost 3 bases and 6 bases, in that order; junction bases with no gene match: 6. The CDR3: CASSSTGVGNEQFF. DNA for the CDR3: TGTGCCAGCAGCTCCACAGGGGTTGGCAATGAGCAGTTCTTC. Full variable domain (rest looked up from reference TRBV5-6 and TRBJ2-1): DAGVTQSPTHLIKTRGQQVTLRCSPKSGHDTVSWYQQALGQGPQFIFQYYEEEERQRGNFPDRFSGHQFPNYSSELNVNALLLGDSALYLCASSSTGVGNEQFFGPGTRLTVL.

This clone was detected a few times. This rearrangement joins TRBV7-8 to TRBJ2-1, with TRBD2 matching 10 bases. Germline V gene data show CDR1 as SGHVS and CDR2 as FQNEAQ. V lost 5 bases, J lost 9 bases, and 7 bases stayed unmatched. This CDR3 comprises 14 residues. CDR3 DNA sequence: TGTGCCAGCAGCGCTAGCGGGAGATCAGTTGAGCAGTTCTTC. Residues: CASSASGRSVEQFF.

The V and J genes are TRBV5-1 and TRBJ1-2, with D unclear. This CDR3 region has 14 residues. V lost 4 bases, J lost 2 bases, and 12 bases lay in between. The germline V gene encodes CDR1 SGHRS and CDR2 YFSETQ. CDR3 loop: CASSLETPNYGYTF. In DNA, the CDR3 is TGCGCCAGCAGCCTTGAGACACCCAACTATGGCTACACCTTC.